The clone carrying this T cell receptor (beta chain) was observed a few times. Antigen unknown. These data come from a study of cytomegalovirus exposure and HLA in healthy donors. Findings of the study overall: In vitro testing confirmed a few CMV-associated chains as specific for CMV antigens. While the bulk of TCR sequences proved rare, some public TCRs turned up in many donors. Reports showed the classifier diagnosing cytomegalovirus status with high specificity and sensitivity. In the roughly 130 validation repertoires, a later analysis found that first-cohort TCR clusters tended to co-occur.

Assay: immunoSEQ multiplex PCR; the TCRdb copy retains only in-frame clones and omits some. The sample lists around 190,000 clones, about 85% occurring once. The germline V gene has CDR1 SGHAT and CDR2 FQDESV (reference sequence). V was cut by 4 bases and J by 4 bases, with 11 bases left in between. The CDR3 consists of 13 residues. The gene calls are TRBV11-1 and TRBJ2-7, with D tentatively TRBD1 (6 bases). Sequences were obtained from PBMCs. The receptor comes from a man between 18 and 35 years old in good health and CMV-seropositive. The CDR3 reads CASSSGRGYEQYF. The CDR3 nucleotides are TGTGCCAGCAGCTCCGGCAGGGGATACGAGCAGTACTTC.